These 24 T cell receptor beta chains originate from one sample sequenced in a study of blood T cells in healthy people across ages. With a J-beta primer mix and a sample-barcoded 5' primer, a second PCR ran roughly 7 to 11 cycles. TCRdb recomputed calls from the 5' RACE reads with MiXCR, one row per CDR3 protein. The sample shows 1.8 million or so distinct CDR3 sequences, about two fifths of them seen only once. Sequencing was carried out using blood. All receptors derive from a human donor in good health.

This clonotype was picked up a small number of times. This sequence joins TRBV5-1 and TRBJ2-1; a possible D gene is TRBD2 (5 bases). The J call may be in error: the DNA end matches TRBJ2-7 better. The CDR3 consists of 14 residues. CDR1 is SGHRS, CDR2 YFSETQ, per germline. CDR3 DNA sequence: TGCGCCAGCAGCTTGGAATTAGGAGGTTTCGAGCAGTACTTC. Translation: CASSLELGGFEQYF.

This clonotype was seen a few times. The genes are TRBV20-1 and TRBJ1-2, with 7 positions matching TRBD1. CDR3 length equals 12 residues. Per germline, CDR1 DFQATT and CDR2 SNEGSKA (reference sequence). CDR3 protein: CTTEGADYGYTF. CDR3 bases: TGCACTACTGAGGGGGCGGACTATGGCTACACCTTC.

For this clonotype: The CDR3 ends on some other residue instead of the conserved phenylalanine or tryptophan, so this is likely a read error. The chain links TRBV6-1 to TRBJ2-7, with 7 bases fitting TRBD2. V lost 5 bases to trimming and J lost 1 base; unmatched junction nucleotides: 2. Germline V gene sequence: CDR1 MNHNS, CDR2 SASEGT. CDR3 length: 13 amino acids. Written as DNA, the CDR3 is TGTGCCAGCAGTAGGGGACTATCCTACGAGCAGTACTCC. The encoded protein is CASSRGLSYEQYS.

The genes are TRBV7-2 and TRBJ1-1; D gene ambiguous. Per germline, CDR1 SGHTA and CDR2 FQGNSA. The V and J ends lost 2 bases and 3 bases respectively, with 13 bases between them. The CDR3 loop spans 15 amino acids. The CDR3: CASSLRVTADTEAFF. DNA for the CDR3: TGTGCCAGCAGCTTAAGGGTCACTGCGGACACTGAAGCTTTCTTT.

The chain uses TRBV4-1 and TRBJ2-7; D might be TRBD1 (6 bases). The CDR3 is made up of 14 amino acids. Between the trimmed V and J ends, which lost 0 bases and 5 bases, there was a span of 11 bases. CDR1 is MGHRA, CDR2 YSYEKL, per germline. The CDR3 DNA reads TGCGCCAGCAGCCAAGAACAGGGCACCCACGAGCAGTACTTC. This sequence encodes CASSQEQGTHEQYF.

This clonotype turned up a few times. This sequence joins TRBV28 and TRBJ2-3; 7 nucleotides agree with TRBD1. Germline lookup yields CDR1 MDHEN and CDR2 SYDVKM. The junction had 6 bases not matched to a gene; V was cut back by 8 bases and J by 4 bases. CDR3 length: 13 amino acids. In DNA, the CDR3 is TGTGCCAGCGGCGCCAGGGGGTCAGATACGCAGTATTTT. Encoded protein: CASGARGSDTQYF. Variable domain in full (rest from reference TRBV28 and TRBJ2-3): DVKVTQSSRYLVKRTGEKVFLECVQDMDHENMFWYRQDPGLGLRLIYFSYDVKMKEKGDIPEGYSVSREKKERFSLILESASTNQTSMYLCASGARGSDTQYFGPGTRLTVL.

This clonotype has a handful of counts. This rearrangement joins TRBV4-2 to TRBJ2-5; 8 bases map to TRBD2. V lost 2 bases and J lost 5; bases outside the gene matches: 13. Germline CDR1 reads LGHNA; CDR2 reads YNFKEQ. This CDR3 is built from 17 residues. This CDR3 is CASSQRGALAVGETQYF. The CDR3 DNA follows: TGTGCCAGCAGCCAAAGAGGGGCACTAGCGGTGGGGGAGACCCAGTACTTC.

This clonotype was seen a few times. V is TRBV7-6 and J is TRBJ2-3; TRBD1 matches at 7 bases. Germline V gene lookup returns CDR1 SGHVS and CDR2 FNYEAQ. V gave up 4 bases and J gave up 10 bases; unmatched junction bases: 14. This CDR3 has 15 amino acids. CDR3 bases: TGTGCCAGCAGCTACGCACCCGGGACAGACAGGGCGCAGTATTTT. Its protein product is CASSYAPGTDRAQYF.

This clonotype has just a few counts. V is TRBV20-1 and J is TRBJ2-7, with D unclear. Germline V gene lookup returns CDR1 DFQATT and CDR2 SNEGSKA (reference sequence). The CDR3 totals 12 residues. V was shortened by 3 bases and J by 2 bases, with 8 bases between the two germline ends. The DNA for the CDR3 is TGCAGTGCTAGCCCTACAACCTACGAGCAGTACTTC. Protein product: CSASPTTYEQYF.

This clonotype was picked up a small number of times. The chain couples TRBV6-5 to TRBJ2-3; 13 nucleotides align to TRBD2. The CDR3 loop spans 19 amino acids. With 2 bases clipped from V and 6 bases from J, the junction kept 14 bases outside the gene matches. The germline CDR1 and CDR2 sequences are MNHEY and SVGAGI. CDR3 nucleotides: TGTGCCAGCAGTTACACCGGGACTAGCGGGGCTCCGAATGGTGATACGCAGTATTTT. As protein: CASSYTGTSGAPNGDTQYF.

In its sample, this clonotype was seen a few times. This chain uses TRBV5-1 with TRBJ2-1, with TRBD1 matching 7 bases. CDR1 is SGHRS, CDR2 YFSETQ, per germline. The junction had 12 bases not matched to a gene; V was cut back by 0 bases and J by 9 bases. The CDR3 consists of 16 residues. For the CDR3, the DNA is TGCGCCAGCAGCTTGGGCGCCGGGACAGTTTCATCTGAGCAGTTCTTC. Translation gives CASSLGAGTVSSEQFF.

This clonotype came up once. A much bigger clone sits one base away, suggesting this may be a read error. The gene calls are TRBV6-2 or TRBV6-3 and TRBJ2-7; D uncertain. The V gene's germline CDR1 is MNHEY and CDR2 SVGEGT. The CDR3 is made up of 10 amino acids. V lost 11 bases and J lost 4, with 9 bases in between. The CDR3 sequence is CACRRYEQYF. The CDR3 nucleotides read TGTGCCTGTAGGCGATACGAGCAGTACTTC.

The rearrangement links TRBV7-6 to TRBJ2-3; 8 bases map to TRBD2. J lost 4 bases, V lost 7 bases, and 10 bases had no gene match. The CDR3 sequence is 15 residues long. The germline V gene encodes CDR1 SGHVS and CDR2 FNYEAQ. CDR3 DNA sequence: TGTGCCAGCACTTTGCGGGGGGTGTTGTCAGATACGCAGTATTTT. The encoded protein is CASTLRGVLSDTQYF.

Remarks on this clonotype: Its ends do not fully match the called genes, so a read error is possible. The chain has TRBV14 and TRBJ2-3, with 10 bases fitting TRBD2. There are 17 residues in the CDR3. CDR1 and CDR2 (germline): SGHDN, FVKESK. The CDR3 nucleotides are TGTACCAGCAGCCAAGATCTAGCGGGGGCTAGCACAGATACGCAGTATTTT. This codes for CTSSQDLAGASTDTQYF. The full variable domain, rest sourced from reference TRBV14 and TRBJ2-3, is EAGVTQFPSHSVIEKGQTVTLRCDPISGHDNLYWYRRVMGKEIKFLLHFVKESKQDESGMPNNRFLAERTGGTYSTLKVQPAELEDSGVYFCTSSQDLAGASTDTQYFGPGTRLTVL.

This clonotype was counted between two and nine times. V is TRBV7-8 and J is TRBJ2-3, with D unclear. The germline V and J ends were trimmed by 3 bases and 1 base, with 11 bases remaining between them. Germline loops: CDR1 SGHVS, CDR2 FQNEAQ. This CDR3 contains 15 residues. This CDR3 reads CASSFGPRGTDTQYF. Written as DNA, the CDR3 is TGTGCCAGCAGCTTCGGGCCCCGAGGCACAGATACGCAGTATTTT.

This clonotype has a handful of counts. A much larger clone sits a single nucleotide away, making a read error possible. This chain links TRBV6-2 or TRBV6-3 with TRBJ1-5; D is unresolved. CDR1 is MNHEY and CDR2 is SVGEGT in the germline V gene. Between the trimmed V and J ends, which lost 1 base and 5 bases, there was a span of 3 bases. The CDR3 has 12 residues. The CDR3 region is CASSYWDQPQHF. DNA of the CDR3: TGTGCCAGCAGTTACTGGGATCAGCCCCAGCATTTT.

Only one count was recorded for this clonotype. This sequence joins TRBV20-1 and TRBJ2-5; D may be TRBD1 (5 bases). Germline V gene sequence: CDR1 DFQATT, CDR2 SNEGSKA (reference sequence). The germline V and J ends were trimmed by 0 bases and 2 bases, with 10 bases remaining between them. The CDR3 has 14 residues. CDR3 amino acids: CSARDGAGQETQYF. As DNA, the CDR3 is TGCAGTGCTAGAGATGGGGCAGGACAAGAGACCCAGTACTTC.

As to this clonotype: A read error may account for a junction end that differs from germline. This chain connects TRBV5-1 to TRBJ1-2; D is ambiguous. Germline CDR1 is SGHRS and CDR2 is YFSETQ. The CDR3 is 13 residues long. The CDR3 DNA follows: TGCGCCTGCAGCTTGGAAGGGAACTATGGCTACACCTTC. Encoded protein: CACSLEGNYGYTF.

The CDR3 DNA sequence: TGTGCCAGCAATCAGGGGGATTGGAGTGGCTACACCTTC. This sequence encodes CASNQGDWSGYTF. The chain has TRBV28 and TRBJ1-2, with 7 nucleotides matching TRBD1. This CDR3 contains 13 residues. V lost 7 bases and J lost 7; bases outside the gene matches: 9. CDR1 and CDR2 from the germline V gene are MDHEN and SYDVKM.

The V gene is TRBV28, the J gene TRBJ2-1; D not certain. The CDR3 consists of 17 residues. V was clipped by 7 bases and J by 0 bases, with 19 bases between them. CDR1 MDHEN and CDR2 SYDVKM come from the germline V gene. The CDR3 DNA sequence: TGTGCCAGCACCCAAATCCGATTACTAAGCTCCTACAATGAGCAGTTCTTC. This encodes CASTQIRLLSSYNEQFF. Using reference TRBV28 and TRBJ2-1 for the parts outside the CDR3, the full variable domain is DVKVTQSSRYLVKRTGEKVFLECVQDMDHENMFWYRQDPGLGLRLIYFSYDVKMKEKGDIPEGYSVSREKKERFSLILESASTNQTSMYLCASTQIRLLSSYNEQFFGPGTRLTVL.

The gene calls are TRBV29-1 and TRBJ2-3; tentatively, D is TRBD1 or TRBD2 (5 bases each). The CDR3 is 16 residues long. Trimming took off 0 bases at V and 9 bases at J, with 22 bases between the two ends. CDR1 is SQVTM, CDR2 ANQGSEA, per germline. The CDR3 is CSVEDGGPTLGGTQYF. The CDR3 coding sequence is TGCAGCGTTGAAGATGGCGGACCCACACTTGGGGGAACGCAGTATTTT.

V gene TRBV2 combines with J gene TRBJ1-2; 7 nucleotides line up with TRBD1. Trimming removed 3 bases from V and 4 bases from J; junction bases left unmatched: 11. CDR1 is SNHLY, CDR2 FYNNEI, per germline. The CDR3 loop spans 16 amino acids. CDR3: CASSEGTDELSYGYTF. CDR3 bases: TGTGCCAGCAGTGAGGGGACAGACGAGCTTAGCTATGGCTACACCTTC.

The V gene is TRBV29-1, the J gene TRBJ2-4, with TRBD1 matching over 7 bases. The J call may be in error: the DNA end matches TRBJ2-7 better. Per germline, CDR1 SQVTM and CDR2 ANQGSEA. The CDR3 length is 13 residues. The CDR3 nucleotides read TGCAGCGTTGAAGCAGGGGGATCCTACGAGCAGTACTTC. It is translated as CSVEAGGSYEQYF.

The table lists this clonotype with a few counts. This sequence joins TRBV4-3 and TRBJ2-3, with TRBD2 matching 7 bases. Germline loops: CDR1 LGHNA, CDR2 YSLEER. V shed 0 bases and J 2 bases; nucleotides not matched to a gene: 5. This CDR3 is built from 16 residues. CDR3 DNA: TGCGCCAGCAGCCAAGAGCTGGGGGGGTACACAGATACGCAGTATTTT. Encoded protein: CASSQELGGYTDTQYF.